This TCR beta chain was identified in a study of blood T cell repertoires in COVID-19. Per the authors' pipeline: Estimation of nucleated cell counts was performed using reference gene primer amplification. Using immunoSEQ multiplex PCR, the repertoire was profiled, and TCRdb retains in-frame clones only, with some absent. V, J and clone size are those of that table, while D and trimming were read from the DNA. The data show roughly 200,000 clones, about nine tenths seen once. Trimming removed 6 bases from V and 6 bases from J, with 12 bases in between. The length of the CDR3 is 13 residues. Recruits, aged roughly 18 to 95 years, lived in 25 or so US areas.

Sequenced sample: PBMCs or T cells enriched from blood (not recorded which). This sequence was found in a man younger than 35 with acute COVID-19. The chain is built from TRBV12-3 or TRBV12-4 and TRBJ2-4; D possibly corresponds to TRBD2 (6 bases). CDR3 protein: CASSRDFSNIQYF. The CDR3 region has the DNA TGTGCCAGCAGCCGGGACTTTTCAAACATTCAGTACTTC.